Below are 20 T cell receptor beta chains sequenced from a single sample in a study of blood T cell repertoires in COVID-19. Sequenced by immunoSEQ multiplex PCR; TCRdb stores in-frame clones only, minus some. The data contain 150,000 to 200,000 clones, about 80% of them seen just once; the ten biggest clones take up roughly 7%. Sequenced material: PBMCs or T cells enriched from blood (not recorded which). Source of these receptors: a man aged 35 to 55 who had recovered from COVID-19.

The V and J genes are TRBV11-2 and TRBJ2-1; the D gene is possibly TRBD2 (7 bases). Germline V lookup: CDR1 SGHAT, CDR2 FQNNGV. Deletions cut 0 bases from V and 9 bases from J, with 24 bases between. The CDR3 totals 18 residues. The CDR3 sequence: CASSLERMAGARYGEQFF. The DNA for the CDR3 is TGTGCCAGCAGCTTAGAAAGAATGGCGGGGGCTCGGTACGGTGAGCAGTTCTTC.

V gene TRBV5-6 combines with J gene TRBJ2-3; 12 bases are shared with TRBD2. CDR1 SGHDT and CDR2 YYEEEE come from the germline V gene. J gave up 1 base and V 4 bases, and 4 bases lay outside the gene matches. CDR3 length: 16 amino acids. The CDR3 spells CASSLLAGGRTDTQYF. CDR3 sequence (DNA): TGTGCCAGCAGCCTACTAGCGGGGGGCCGCACAGATACGCAGTATTTT.

This chain connects TRBV4-2 to TRBJ1-2; a possible D gene is TRBD1 (6 bases). The ends were cut back, 0 bases at V and 7 bases at J, with 15 bases in the middle. The CDR3 is 15 amino acids. CDR1 is LGHNA and CDR2 is YNFKEQ in the germline V gene. CDR3: CASSQDLDRFFGYTF. Here the CDR3 DNA reads TGTGCCAGCAGCCAAGATCTTGACAGGTTTTTTGGCTACACCTTC.

The rearrangement links TRBV3-1 (or the pseudogene TRBV3-2) to TRBJ2-3; D unresolved. CDR1 LGHDT and CDR2 YNNKEL come from the germline V gene (reference sequence). Trimming removed 0 bases at V and 5 bases at J, with 12 bases between. The length of the CDR3 is 15 residues. In nucleotides, the CDR3 is TGTGCCAGCAGCCAAGATCGACGGAGAGGAGATACGCAGTATTTT. Amino acid sequence: CASSQDRRRGDTQYF.

This sequence joins TRBV5-1 and TRBJ1-4; TRBD1 matches 9 bases. Trimming took 4 bases from V and 4 from J; bases not matched to a gene: 5. CDR3 length equals 15 residues. The germline V gene encodes CDR1 SGHRS and CDR2 YFSETQ. CDR3 nucleotide sequence: TGCGCCAGCAGCCTGGAGGACAGGGGTAATGAAAAACTGTTTTTT. This encodes CASSLEDRGNEKLFF.

V and J are TRBV5-1 and TRBJ1-6; D is perhaps TRBD1 (6 bases). CDR3 length: 16 amino acids. Trimming removed 4 bases at V and 4 bases at J, with 15 bases between. CDR1 is SGHRS and CDR2 is YFSETQ in the germline V gene. The CDR3, as DNA: TGCGCCAGCAGCCCAACGGACAGAAATTATAATTCACCCCTCCACTTT. This translates into CASSPTDRNYNSPLHF.

The chain joins TRBV7-2 to TRBJ1-2; D may be TRBD1 (6 bases). CDR3 length: 14 residues. The germline gives CDR1 SGHTA, CDR2 FQGNSA. Trimming pared 6 bases from V and 4 bases from J, leaving 15 bases between. The CDR3 loop reads CASRLMGHSYGYTF. The CDR3, as DNA: TGTGCCAGCAGACTTATGGGACACTCCTATGGCTACACCTTC.

The rearrangement uses TRBV10-3 and TRBJ2-2; the match to TRBD1 covers 8 bases. The length of the CDR3 is 15 residues. Germline CDR1 reads ENHRY; CDR2 reads SYGVKD. J was trimmed by 3 bases and V by 2 bases; bases with no gene match: 2. CDR3 sequence (DNA): TGTGCCATCAGTGAGAGGACAGGGTACACCGGGGAGCTGTTTTTT. Protein product: CAISERTGYTGELFF.

The genes are TRBV6-5 and TRBJ1-3, with D perhaps matching TRBD1 (6 bases). The V gene's germline CDR1 is MNHEY and CDR2 SVGAGI. This CDR3 has 15 amino acids. Deletions cut 6 bases from V and 1 base from J, with 13 bases between. DNA of the CDR3: TGTGCCAGCAGGCGAAGCAGGGGATCTGGAAACACCATATATTTT. It codes for CASRRSRGSGNTIYF.

In DNA form, the CDR3 reads TGTGCCAGCAGCTTATACGGAGGAACAAATGGCTACACCTTC. Amino acid sequence: CASSLYGGTNGYTF. The chain employs TRBV7-8 and TRBJ1-2, with unresolved D. This CDR3 is built from 14 residues. Looked up from germline, CDR1 is SGHVS and CDR2 is FQNEAQ. Trimming removed 2 bases at V and 6 bases at J, with 13 bases between.

This clone was seen more than once but under ten times. The rearrangement links TRBV5-1 to TRBJ2-7; D is uncertain. CDR1 and CDR2 from the germline V gene are SGHRS and YFSETQ. The CDR3 covers 14 residues. V gave up 4 bases and J gave up 0 bases, with 11 bases separating them. This CDR3 reads CASSPQQSSYEQYF. CDR3 nucleotides: TGCGCCAGCAGCCCACAACAGAGCTCCTACGAGCAGTACTTC.

The chain combines TRBV30 with TRBJ1-6; maybe TRBD1 (6 bases). Germline V gives CDR1 GTSNPN, CDR2 SVGIG (reference sequence). This CDR3 spans 18 amino acids. Trimming shortened V by 1 base and J by 1 base, and 17 bases separated the two germline ends. This CDR3 is CAWSGSVGAGSYNSPLHF. The CDR3 DNA reads as TGTGCCTGGAGTGGATCGGTGGGGGCTGGGTCCTATAATTCACCCCTCCACTTT.

The chain recombines TRBV19 with TRBJ1-5; 7 nucleotides match TRBD1. CDR1 and CDR2 from the germline V gene are LNHDA and SQIVND (reference sequence). Trimming removed 3 bases from V and 7 bases from J; junction bases left unmatched: 12. This CDR3 comprises 16 residues. This CDR3 is CASSIPTGQAGQPQHF. DNA for the CDR3: TGTGCCAGTAGTATCCCAACCGGACAGGCGGGGCAGCCCCAGCATTTT. The full variable domain, with the rest looked up from reference TRBV19 and TRBJ1-5, is DGGITQSPKYLFRKEGQNVTLSCEQNLNHDAMYWYRQDPGQGLRLIYYSQIVNDFQKGDIAEGYSVSREKKESFPLTVTSAQKNPTAFYLCASSIPTGQAGQPQHFGDGTRLSIL.

This clone has a handful of counts. The genes are TRBV4-3 and TRBJ1-4; D is perhaps TRBD1 (6 bases). In germline, CDR1 is LGHNA, CDR2 YSLEER. The ends were cut back, 2 bases at V and 8 bases at J, with 15 bases in the middle. The CDR3 length is 15 residues. CDR3 coding DNA: TGCGCCAGCAGCCAACAGATCGGGACAATCGAAAAACTGTTTTTT. Translation gives CASSQQIGTIEKLFF.

The V call is TRBV3-1 (or the pseudogene TRBV3-2), the J call TRBJ1-3; D perhaps matches TRBD1 (5 bases). With 4 bases removed from V and 4 bases from J, the gap between germline ends came to 11 bases. Germline values: CDR1 LGHDT, CDR2 YNNKEL (reference sequence). The CDR3 length is 14 residues. The CDR3 sequence: CASSRTGGGNTIYF. The CDR3 DNA is TGTGCCAGCAGCCGTACAGGCGGCGGAAACACCATATATTTT.

The chain has TRBV29-1 and TRBJ1-4; a possible D gene is TRBD1 (5 bases). The V gene lost 4 bases and the J gene lost 10 bases, with 22 bases spanning the gap. This CDR3 contains 15 residues. Germline CDR1 reads SQVTM; CDR2 reads ANQGSEA. Here the CDR3 reads CSVVGQGVHRGKLFF. Written as DNA, the CDR3 is TGCAGCGTTGTGGGGCAGGGTGTACATAGAGGAAAACTGTTTTTT.

This chain joins TRBV6-5 and TRBJ2-2; 8 nucleotides align to TRBD1. Germline CDR1 reads MNHEY; CDR2 reads SVGAGI. The CDR3 has 15 amino acids. Losses at the gene ends were 5 bases for V and 5 bases for J; bases not matched to a gene: 7. This CDR3 reads CASSTRTGSTGELFF. DNA of the CDR3: TGTGCCAGCAGTACCCGGACAGGGAGTACCGGGGAGCTGTTTTTT.

The chain uses TRBV19 and TRBJ1-3; 7 positions match TRBD1. Germline lookup yields CDR1 LNHDA and CDR2 SQIVND (reference sequence). The CDR3 is 15 amino acids. Germline trimming cut 9 bases from V and 0 bases from J; bases unmatched to any gene: 8. The CDR3 nucleotides read TGTGCCAGCGAGCCGCGGGACAGCTCTGGAAACACCATATATTTT. This codes for CASEPRDSSGNTIYF.

This clone has more than one count but fewer than ten. This sample also contains other DNA sequences that code for the same CDR3. The CDR3: CASSYDRKNIQYF. As DNA, the CDR3 is TGTGCCAGCAGTTACGACAGAAAAAACATTCAGTACTTC. This chain links TRBV6-5 with TRBJ2-4, with D possibly matching TRBD1 (5 bases). The germline V gene encodes CDR1 MNHEY and CDR2 SVGAGI. CDR3 length: 13 amino acids. The ends were cut back, 2 bases at V and 4 bases at J, with 6 bases in the middle.

The CDR3 loop is CASSYRGKDYGYTF. The DNA for the CDR3 is TGTGCCAGCAGTTACCGGGGAAAGGACTATGGCTACACCTTC. The V call is TRBV6-6, the J call TRBJ1-2; D remains ambiguous. The V end was cut by 2 bases, the J end by 3 bases, with 10 bases between. The CDR3 runs to 14 residues. Germline V gene data show CDR1 as MNHNY and CDR2 as SVGAGI (reference sequence).